Listed below are T cell receptor beta chains from one sample, sequenced in a study of T cell repertoires in cytomegalovirus infection. TCRdb re-called the reads through MiXCR, storing one row per CDR3 protein. The sample has under 350,000 distinct CDR3 sequences, 9.5% seen once. The sequencing input was PBMCs. The receptors were sampled from a human donor in good health (CMV status not recorded). Some clones in this sample may be carry-over from other donors' samples. Both conserved end residues are part of each CDR3. A D gene is named only where the DNA matches it firmly. Some rows mark clone size as missing; the rest say once, few, many or name a class of expanded clone.

clone size,J gene,D gene,V gene,CDR3 protein,CDR3 DNA
.,TRBJ2-2,.,TRBV11-2,CASSQTGELFF,TGTGCCAGCAGCCAGACCGGGGAGCTGTTTTTT
many,TRBJ2-7,.,TRBV6-1,CASSEFLNYYEQYF,TGTGCCAGCAGTGAATTCTTAAATTACTACGAGCAGTACTTC
.,TRBJ1-3,TRBD1,TRBV6-5,CASRVMDRMDTIYF,TGTGCCAGCAGGGTGATGGACAGGATGGACACCATATATTTT
.,TRBJ2-1,.,TRBV27,CASSSPGGQQFF,TGTGCCAGCAGTTCCCCGGGGGGCCAGCAGTTCTTC
many,TRBJ1-2,TRBD1,TRBV7-2,CASSPRTGEIYGYTF,TGTGCCAGCAGCCCGCGGACAGGGGAAATATATGGCTACACCTTC
many,TRBJ2-3,.,TRBV9,CASSVVGSNTDTQYF,TGTGCCAGCAGCGTAGTCGGGTCAAACACAGATACGCAGTATTTT
many,TRBJ2-5,TRBD2,TRBV11-2,CASSSRLAGGPSETQYF,TGTGCCAGCAGCTCCAGACTAGCGGGGGGGCCATCGGAGACCCAGTACTTC
few,TRBJ2-1,TRBD2,TRBV7-8,CASSQRVGRSSYNEQFF,TGTGCCAGCAGCCAGAGGGTCGGGAGGAGCTCCTACAATGAGCAGTTCTTC
.,TRBJ1-1,.,TRBV6-6,CASRTQGGNTEAFF,TGTGCCAGCAGAACCCAGGGAGGGAACACTGAAGCTTTCTTT
few,TRBJ2-5,.,TRBV7-3,CASSANGKGLETQYF,TGTGCCAGCAGCGCCAATGGGAAAGGTCTGGAGACCCAGTACTTC
many,TRBJ2-7,TRBD1,TRBV7-9,CASSLAGTAGYEQYF,TGTGCCAGCAGCTTAGCCGGGACAGCTGGGTACGAGCAGTACTTC
.,TRBJ2-1,.,TRBV27,CASSLFGLPYNEQFF,TGTGCCAGCAGTTTATTTGGCCTCCCCTACAATGAGCAGTTCTTC
many,TRBJ2-2,.,TRBV7-3,CASSLRPVGGNTGELFF,TGTGCCAGCAGCTTAAGGCCCGTGGGGGGGAACACCGGGGAGCTGTTTTTT
.,TRBJ1-6,.,TRBV12-3/TRBV12-4,CASSRTRNSPLHF,TGTGCCAGCAGTAGGACCAGGAATTCACCCCTCCACTTT
few,TRBJ2-5,.,TRBV28,CASRGGGEETQYF,TGTGCCAGCAGGGGTGGCGGGGAAGAGACCCAGTACTTC
.,TRBJ1-2,TRBD1,TRBV28,CASSRTGGGYTF,TGTGCCAGCAGCCGGACAGGCGGAGGCTACACCTTC
.,TRBJ2-7,.,TRBV7-2,CASSPWQDHF,TGTGCCAGCAGCCCTTGGCAGGATCATTTC
many,TRBJ1-5,.,TRBV7-2,CASSLAPGLINQPQHF,TGTGCCAGCAGCTTAGCACCGGGACTCATCAATCAGCCCCAGCATTTT
few,TRBJ2-5,TRBD1,TRBV27,CASSLIQGQETQYF,TGTGCCAGCAGTTTAATACAGGGGCAAGAGACCCAGTACTTC
many,TRBJ1-6,TRBD1,TRBV7-2,CASSLIWTGGSPLHF,TGTGCCAGCAGCTTAATCTGGACAGGGGGTTCACCCCTCCACTTT
.,TRBJ2-7,.,TRBV4-3,CASSQAGTPGSYEQYF,TGCGCCAGCAGCCAGGCCGGGACTCCCGGCTCCTACGAGCAGTACTTC
.,TRBJ2-3,.,TRBV12-5,CASGLGSPVDTQYF,TGTGCTAGTGGTTTGGGCTCACCTGTGGATACGCAGTATTTT
few,TRBJ1-2,.,TRBV28,CASSPHDRYGYTF,TGTGCCAGCAGTCCCCACGACAGATATGGCTACACCTTC
many,TRBJ1-1,.,TRBV7-2,CASSLSFGNTEAFF,TGTGCCAGCAGCCTGAGTTTTGGGAACACTGAAGCTTTCTTT
few,TRBJ1-2,TRBD1,TRBV5-1,CASSQQRQGADYGYTF,TGCGCCAGCAGCCAGCAGCGACAGGGGGCGGACTATGGCTACACCTTC
.,TRBJ1-1,TRBD1,TRBV7-9,CASSATGTGGFTEAFF,TGTGCCAGCAGCGCGACCGGGACAGGGGGGTTCACTGAAGCTTTCTTT
many,TRBJ2-5,.,TRBV24-1,CATSAGRRGSETQYF,TGTGCCACCAGTGCTGGGCGGAGGGGGAGTGAGACCCAGTACTTC
.,TRBJ2-2,TRBD2,TRBV7-6,CASSLGGLAGLNTGELFF,TGTGCCAGCAGCTTGGGGGGACTAGCGGGCCTAAACACCGGGGAGCTGTTTTTT
many,TRBJ2-3,.,TRBV7-3,CASSPSSRGLSTDTQYF,TGTGCCAGCAGCCCCTCGTCACGGGGCCTTAGCACAGATACGCAGTATTTT
many,TRBJ2-1,TRBD1,TRBV28,CASSLGGQLPKQFF,TGTGCCAGCAGTTTAGGGGGACAGCTCCCTAAGCAGTTCTTC
.,TRBJ2-3,TRBD1,TRBV25-1,CTSSGGQANTDTQYF,TGTACCAGCAGTGGGGGACAGGCTAACACAGATACGCAGTATTTT
.,TRBJ2-1,.,TRBV7-9,CASGRGTGSYNEQFF,TGTGCCTCGGGTAGGGGAACGGGCTCCTACAATGAGCAGTTCTTC
many,TRBJ2-7,TRBD1,TRBV11-2,CASSPGQGSGYEQYF,TGTGCCAGCAGCCCCGGACAGGGGTCGGGGTACGAGCAGTACTTC
.,TRBJ2-7,.,TRBV15,CATSRVGQGNYEQYF,TGTGCCACCAGCAGAGTAGGGCAGGGGAATTACGAGCAGTACTTC
many,TRBJ2-2,TRBD2,TRBV7-8,CASSGRRDYLIGELFF,TGTGCCAGCAGCGGACGCCGGGACTACCTGATCGGGGAGCTGTTTTTT
few,TRBJ2-1,TRBD1,TRBV7-6,CASSLNLFRQGVNEQFF,TGTGCCAGCAGCTTAAATCTGTTTCGACAGGGGGTCAATGAGCAGTTCTTC
.,TRBJ1-2,.,TRBV10-3,CAISLGRDYGYTF,TGTGCCATCAGCCTCGGGAGGGACTATGGCTACACCTTC
.,TRBJ2-7,.,TRBV25-1,CASEGGVYEQHF,TGTGCCAGCGAGGGGGGCGTCTACGAGCAGCACTTC
few,TRBJ2-7,.,TRBV7-6,CASSLEANIGQYF,TGTGCCAGCAGCTTAGAGGCCAATATCGGGCAGTACTTC
.,TRBJ2-3,TRBD1,TRBV4-3,CASSQAWTGFSKSTDTQYF,TGCGCCAGCAGCCAGGCATGGACAGGGTTCTCAAAAAGCACAGATACGCAGTATTTT
many,TRBJ1-2,.,TRBV12-3/TRBV12-4,CASSSSFRVGGYTF,TGTGCCAGCAGTTCCTCGTTCAGAGTAGGTGGCTACACCTTC
.,TRBJ2-2,.,TRBV20-1,CSAREFRANTGELVF,TGCAGTGCTAGAGAGTTCAGAGCGAACACCGGGGAGCTGGTTTTT
few,TRBJ2-5,.,TRBV7-9,CASSLAFQGETQYF,TGTGCCAGCAGCTTAGCTTTCCAGGGGGAGACCCAGTACTTC
.,TRBJ2-1,TRBD2,TRBV7-2,CASRSPGTSTNEQFF,TGTGCCAGCAGATCACCCGGGACTAGCACCAATGAGCAGTTCTTC
few,TRBJ1-1,.,TRBV4-1,CASSQGGQMNTEAFF,TGCGCCAGCAGCCAGGGAGGACAGATGAACACTGAAGCTTTCTTT
many,TRBJ2-7,TRBD1,TRBV4-1,CASSRLDRDEQYF,TGCGCCAGCAGCCGCCTGGACAGGGATGAGCAGTACTTC
many,TRBJ1-2,.,TRBV24-1,CATSEGDGYTF,TGTGCCACCAGTGAAGGGGACGGCTACACCTTC
.,TRBJ2-3,.,TRBV2,CASSARIGIPDTQYF,TGTGCCAGCAGTGCCAGGATAGGTATTCCAGATACGCAGTATTTT
many,TRBJ2-1,.,TRBV11-3,CASSLGGVSYNEQFF,TGTGCCAGCAGCTTAGGGGGGGTCTCCTACAATGAGCAGTTCTTC
many,TRBJ1-1,.,TRBV28,CASNHAQGLVMNTEAFF,TGTGCCAGCAACCATGCCCAGGGGTTGGTGATGAACACTGAAGCTTTCTTT
.,TRBJ2-3,TRBD2,TRBV5-1,CASRKTSGETQYF,TGCGCCAGCAGAAAGACTAGCGGGGAAACGCAGTATTTT
.,TRBJ2-1,TRBD2,TRBV20-1,CSARKRSGTSSYNEQFF,TGCAGTGCTAGAAAGCGTAGCGGGACGAGCTCCTACAATGAGCAGTTCTTC
.,TRBJ2-7,TRBD2,TRBV5-1,CASSLGGGPEEEQYF,TGCGCCAGCAGCTTGGGGGGAGGGCCGGAAGAAGAGCAGTACTTC
few,TRBJ2-7,.,TRBV5-1,CATAAGPGSYEQYF,TGCGCCACCGCGGCGGGGCCGGGCTCCTACGAGCAGTACTTC
few,TRBJ1-4,TRBD1,TRBV7-9,CASSSRQGNEKLFF,TGTGCCAGCAGCTCGAGACAGGGGAATGAAAAACTGTTTTTT